The clone carrying this T cell receptor beta chain turned up a few times. Its specificity is unknown. Incorporated into the TCR beta cDNA libraries were unique molecular identifiers, which served to reduce PCR and sequencing biases. The yield from roughly 1 to 10 million T cells was roughly 500,000 cDNA molecules in total. TCRdb redid the calling of the PCR reads with MiXCR, one entry per CDR3 protein. Here the sample spans some 450,000 distinct CDR3 sequences, approximately 46% being singletons. V was clipped by 4 bases and J by 0 bases, with 13 bases between them. This CDR3 contains 15 residues. The germline V gene encodes CDR1 SEHNR and CDR2 FQNEAQ (reference sequence). The sample is drawn from a study of post-analysis software for immune sequencing data. For the study at large: The patients showed relapsing-remitting, secondary progressive and progressive-relapsing multiple sclerosis courses. Points from the study as a whole: People with multiple sclerosis had a significantly lower normalized Chao1 diversity than controls did. Pronounced co-clustering by F measure was evident among identically batched samples. With TRBV5-6, TRBV5-1 and TRBV20-1 included, 4 to 6 TRBV segments were more frequent in patients than in controls.

The receptor's source is a girl under 18 with multiple sclerosis. The specimen sequenced was blood. V usage is TRBV7-9 and J usage is TRBJ2-7; a possible D gene is TRBD1 (6 bases). The CDR3 DNA reads as TGTGCCAGCAGCTCCCCGGACAGAAGCTCCTACGAGCAGTACTTC. Translation: CASSSPDRSSYEQYF.